One and the same sample provided the 29 T cell receptor beta chains below, sequenced in a study of blood T cell repertoires in COVID-19. The data were produced by immunoSEQ multiplex PCR, yet TCRdb's version contains in-frame clones alone and is incomplete. The sample yields about 160,000 clones, roughly 73% seen once. The sample taken for sequencing was peripheral blood. Receptor source: a man between 70 and 80 years old with acute or convalescent COVID-19.

V usage is TRBV18 and J usage is TRBJ1-1; 7 positions agree with TRBD1. Germline lookup yields CDR1 KGHSH and CDR2 LQKENI. The V gene end was trimmed by 3 bases and the J gene end by 1 base; junction bases not matched to a gene: 5. The CDR3 contains 15 residues. The CDR3 loop is CASSPRDSSNTEAFF. In nucleotides, the CDR3 is TGTGCCAGCTCACCCCGGGACAGTTCGAACACTGAAGCTTTCTTT.

The gene calls are TRBV2 and TRBJ2-3, with TRBD1 matching 7 bases. Germline trimming cut 0 bases from V and 8 bases from J; bases unmatched to any gene: 8. Germline CDR1 SNHLY, CDR2 FYNNEI. This CDR3 has 15 residues. The CDR3 DNA follows: TGTGCCAGCAGTGAAGCGAGGACAGGTAGCCGTACGCAGTATTTT. It translates to CASSEARTGSRTQYF.

There are many counts of this clone. The chain employs TRBV5-1 and TRBJ1-4; D is ambiguous. Trimming took 4 bases from V and 7 from J, leaving 14 bases between them. In germline, CDR1 is SGHRS, CDR2 YFSETQ. The CDR3 loop spans 14 amino acids. The CDR3, as DNA: TGCGCCAGCAGCATGGACGGTCTTGTTGAAAAACTGTTTTTT. The encoded protein is CASSMDGLVEKLFF. Full variable domain (remainder filled in from reference TRBV5-1 and TRBJ1-4): KAGVTQTPRYLIKTRGQQVTLSCSPISGHRSVSWYQQTPGQGLQFLFEYFSETQRNKGNFPGRFSGRQFSNSRSEMNVSTLELGDSALYLCASSMDGLVEKLFFGSGTQLSVL.

This chain connects TRBV28 to TRBJ1-2; a possible D gene is TRBD1 (5 bases). The V end was cut by 3 bases, the J end by 2 bases, with 13 bases between. Germline CDR1 MDHEN, CDR2 SYDVKM. The CDR3 loop spans 15 amino acids. The CDR3 DNA reads as TGTGCCAGCAGTTTGGGGCAGGCAATAAACTATGGCTACACCTTC. Its protein product is CASSLGQAINYGYTF.

The CDR3 protein is CSASPLNEQFF. CDR3 in DNA: TGCAGTGCTAGTCCTCTCAATGAGCAGTTCTTC. This rearrangement joins TRBV20-1 to TRBJ2-1; D uncertain. Germline CDR1 and CDR2: DFQATT and SNEGSKA (reference sequence). Deletions cut 3 bases from V and 6 bases from J, with 6 bases between. The CDR3 consists of 11 residues.

This clone occurred a few times. V usage is TRBV2 and J usage is TRBJ1-2, with TRBD1 matching 7 bases. The germline V gene has CDR1 SNHLY and CDR2 FYNNEI. After removal of 6 bases from V and 7 bases from J, the junction contained 17 bases not matched to a gene. This CDR3 contains 16 residues. The DNA for the CDR3 is TGTGCCAGCAGGGGAGGATTGGCAGGGGGGTTTTTTGGCTACACCTTC. Translation gives CASRGGLAGGFFGYTF.

The rearrangement joins TRBV6-5 to TRBJ1-3, with TRBD1 matching over 8 bases. V gave up 6 bases and J gave up 4 bases; unmatched junction bases: 2. Looked up from germline, CDR1 is MNHEY and CDR2 is SVGAGI. CDR3 length: 13 residues. The CDR3 nucleotides are TGTGCCAGCAGAGACAGGGGAGGAAACACCATATATTTT. Its protein is CASRDRGGNTIYF.

The chain carries TRBV5-1 and TRBJ2-1; TRBD1 aligns across 12 bases. This CDR3 has 16 residues. Germline-derived CDR1 and CDR2 are SGHRS and YFSETQ. V trimming: 2 bases; J trimming: 8 bases; junction bases outside the gene matches: 8. The DNA of the CDR3 is TGCGCCAGCAGCTTCGATCGGGACAGGGGGCAGTATGAGCAGTTCTTC. Protein sequence: CASSFDRDRGQYEQFF.

The chain is built from TRBV7-9 and TRBJ1-1; D uncertain. V was clipped by 1 base and J by 8 bases, with 14 bases between them. CDR3 length equals 14 residues. The germline V gene has CDR1 SEHNR and CDR2 FQNEAQ (reference sequence). The CDR3 region is CASSLGSGEFEAFF. CDR3 in DNA: TGTGCCAGCAGCTTAGGTTCCGGAGAATTCGAAGCTTTCTTT.

CDR3 region: CSASSGLAVYEQYF. CDR3 coding DNA: TGCAGTGCTAGTTCAGGACTAGCAGTGTACGAGCAGTACTTC. This chain joins TRBV20-1 and TRBJ2-7; TRBD2 matches at 8 bases. The CDR3 has 14 amino acids. V trimming: 3 bases; J trimming: 4 bases; junction bases outside the gene matches: 8. CDR1 and CDR2 (germline): DFQATT, SNEGSKA (reference sequence).

This clone was counted a few times. CDR3 nucleotide sequence: TGTGCCAGCAGCTTGGAAGGACAGGGATTCTACGAGCAGTACTTC. This translates into CASSLEGQGFYEQYF. The chain carries TRBV11-2 and TRBJ2-7; the match to TRBD1 covers 8 bases. The CDR3 totals 15 residues. The germline CDR1 and CDR2 sequences are SGHAT and FQNNGV. Germline trimming cut 3 bases from V and 3 bases from J; bases unmatched to any gene: 7.

This chain joins TRBV3-1 (or the pseudogene TRBV3-2) and TRBJ2-5; D may be TRBD2 (6 bases). V was cut by 1 base and J by 3 bases, with 12 bases left in between. CDR1 is LGHDT and CDR2 is YNNKEL in the germline V gene (reference sequence). The CDR3 runs to 15 residues. The CDR3: CASSQVGGWEETQYF. The CDR3 region has the DNA TGTGCCAGCAGCCAAGTGGGGGGTTGGGAAGAGACCCAGTACTTC.

This clone was counted a few times. The V and J genes are TRBV7-3 and TRBJ2-7; D may be TRBD2 (5 bases). The length of the CDR3 is 13 residues. Per germline, CDR1 SGHTA and CDR2 FQGTGA. Trimming removed 4 bases at V and 8 bases at J, with 15 bases between. CDR3 nucleotides: TGTGCCAGCAGCTCCCAAATACTAGGGAAGCAGTACTTC. The encoded protein is CASSSQILGKQYF.

The V gene is TRBV7-2, the J gene TRBJ2-2; 8 bases are shared with TRBD2. CDR1 is SGHTA and CDR2 is FQGNSA in the germline V gene. Trimming removed 0 bases from V and 6 bases from J; junction bases left unmatched: 9. The CDR3 length is 17 residues. The DNA for the CDR3 is TGTGCCAGCAGCTTAGCGCTAACAGCGGGAGTGGCCGGGGAGCTGTTTTTT. Amino acid sequence: CASSLALTAGVAGELFF.

V is TRBV12-3 or TRBV12-4 and J is TRBJ2-5; maybe TRBD2 (6 bases). Trimming shortened V by 8 bases and J by 4 bases, and 14 bases separated the two germline ends. The CDR3 totals 13 residues. The CDR3 loop is CASGETSAETQYF. CDR3 coding DNA: TGTGCCAGCGGCGAGACTAGTGCAGAGACCCAGTACTTC.

V gene TRBV4-1 combines with J gene TRBJ1-2, with a weak D call TRBD1 (6 bases). V gave up 4 bases and J gave up 1 base, with 10 bases separating them. CDR3 length: 14 amino acids. Germline-derived CDR1 and CDR2 are MGHRA and YSYEKL. CDR3 bases: TGCGCCAGCAGCCCTGGACAGCTTAACTATGGCTACACCTTC. It translates to CASSPGQLNYGYTF.

This chain links TRBV5-8 with TRBJ2-1; D is possibly TRBD2 (5 bases). The CDR3 has 13 amino acids. V was clipped by 5 bases and J by 5 bases, with 11 bases between them. CDR1 and CDR2 (germline): SGHTS, YDEGEE. For the CDR3, the DNA is TGTGCCAGCAGTTTACTAGTAAACAATGAGCAGTTCTTC. Translating it yields CASSLLVNNEQFF.

The rearrangement joins TRBV11-1 to TRBJ2-7; tentatively, D is TRBD2 (6 bases). The V end lost 8 bases, the J end lost 0 bases, and 8 bases lay between the germline ends. The CDR3 is 12 amino acids. Germline V gene lookup returns CDR1 SGHAT and CDR2 FQDESV (reference sequence). CDR3 coding DNA: TGTGCCAGCGGGACTGACTCCTACGAGCAGTACTTC. It translates to CASGTDSYEQYF.

V gene TRBV6-6 combines with J gene TRBJ2-7; D possibly corresponds to TRBD1 (7 bases). The germline gives CDR1 MNHNY, CDR2 SVGAGI (reference sequence). CDR3 size: 14 residues. V lost 5 bases and J lost 6, with 17 bases in between. The chain's CDR3 is CASSATFQGGEQYF. DNA for the CDR3: TGTGCCAGCAGTGCAACCTTTCAGGGGGGCGAGCAGTACTTC.

This chain uses TRBV19 with TRBJ2-7; no reliable D call. Germline CDR1 reads LNHDA; CDR2 reads SQIVND (reference sequence). This CDR3 spans 14 amino acids. The ends were cut back, 5 bases at V and 0 bases at J, with 11 bases in the middle. The CDR3 nucleotides read TGTGCCAGTAGTCCATACACCGCCTCCTACGAGCAGTACTTC. Protein product: CASSPYTASYEQYF.

This sequence joins TRBV28 and TRBJ1-4; the match to TRBD1 covers 7 bases. Germline CDR1 and CDR2: MDHEN and SYDVKM. The CDR3 loop spans 15 amino acids. Trimming cost V 8 bases and J 3 bases; bases outside gene matches: 9. The CDR3 sequence: CASRPPGTANEKLFF. In DNA form, the CDR3 reads TGTGCCAGCCGCCCACCCGGGACAGCTAATGAAAAACTGTTTTTT.

The chain links TRBV5-6 to TRBJ1-3, with 7 bases aligning to TRBD1. Germline V gene sequence: CDR1 SGHDT, CDR2 YYEEEE. V lost 1 base and J lost 0; bases outside the gene matches: 4. The CDR3 spans 16 residues. The CDR3 DNA follows: TGTGCCAGCAGCTTGTTGGGACAGATCTCTGGAAACACCATATATTTT. It yields the protein CASSLLGQISGNTIYF.

This chain joins TRBV19 and TRBJ1-1; possible D gene TRBD1, 5 bases. V lost 6 bases, J lost 0 bases, and 8 bases lay in between. Germline V gene lookup returns CDR1 LNHDA and CDR2 SQIVND (reference sequence). The CDR3 is 13 residues long. CDR3 region: CASSGRVNTEAFF. The CDR3 nucleotides read TGTGCCAGTAGCGGCAGGGTGAACACTGAAGCTTTCTTT.

The rearrangement links TRBV7-8 to TRBJ1-5; 9 bases are a match to TRBD1. This CDR3 spans 16 amino acids. CDR1 is SGHVS, CDR2 FQNEAQ, per germline. V shed 0 bases and J 9 bases; nucleotides not matched to a gene: 9. The DNA for the CDR3 is TGTGCCAGCAGCTTAGCCGGGACAGGGCCCGCGGGGCCCCAGCATTTT. Amino acids: CASSLAGTGPAGPQHF. Variable domain in full (rest from reference TRBV7-8 and TRBJ1-5): GAGVSQSPRYKVAKRGQDVALRCDPISGHVSLFWYQQALGQGPEFLTYFQNEAQLDKSGLPSDRFFAERPEGSVSTLKIQRTQQEDSAVYLCASSLAGTGPAGPQHFGDGTRLSIL.

The V and J genes are TRBV7-9 and TRBJ1-2; D is uncertain. Germline values: CDR1 SEHNR, CDR2 FQNEAQ (reference sequence). The CDR3 length is 12 residues. V shed 5 bases and J shed 8 bases, with 12 bases lying between them. Here the CDR3 reads CASSPWGGGYTF. In nucleotides, the CDR3 is TGTGCCAGCAGCCCCTGGGGAGGGGGCTACACCTTC.

The J gene is TRBJ2-2, the V gene TRBV9, with TRBD2 matching 7 bases. The CDR3 is 17 amino acids. After removal of 1 base from V and 1 base from J, the junction contained 7 bases not matched to a gene. CDR1 is SGDLS and CDR2 is YYNGEE in the germline V gene. The chain's CDR3 is CASSVSPERGNTGELFF. DNA of the CDR3: TGTGCCAGCAGCGTAAGCCCCGAGCGGGGGAACACCGGGGAGCTGTTTTTT.

The gene calls are TRBV5-4 and TRBJ1-3; D remains ambiguous. V was trimmed by 0 bases and J by 2 bases, leaving 15 bases between them. CDR1 and CDR2 from the germline V gene are SGHNT and YYREEE (reference sequence). The CDR3 has 17 amino acids. As DNA, the CDR3 is TGTGCCAGCAGCTTGGGGGCCCCGGGATGGACTGGAAACACCATATATTTT. Amino acid sequence: CASSLGAPGWTGNTIYF.

This chain connects TRBV10-3 to TRBJ2-1; TRBD1 matches at 7 bases. CDR1 and CDR2 from the germline V gene are ENHRY and SYGVKD. This CDR3 contains 15 residues. Unmatched junction bases numbered 19, after V lost 7 bases and J lost 13 bases. The CDR3: CAINCLDRPSFCQFF. CDR3 DNA sequence: TGTGCCATCAATTGCTTGGACAGGCCTTCCTTTTGCCAGTTCTTC.

The chain uses TRBV19 and TRBJ1-2; D call uncertain. CDR3 length: 13 residues. CDR1 and CDR2 from the germline V gene are LNHDA and SQIVND (reference sequence). Trimming took 6 bases from V and 0 from J, leaving 8 bases between them. This chain's CDR3 is CASSTLANYGYTF. CDR3 nucleotides: TGTGCCAGTAGCACCTTAGCTAACTATGGCTACACCTTC.